Listed below are T cell receptor beta chains from one sample, sequenced in a study of blood T cell repertoires in COVID-19. Sequencing was performed with immunoSEQ multiplex PCR; in TCRdb, only in-frame clones are kept and a portion is missing. Of fewer than 150,000 clones in the sample, around 82% were seen once. The sample consisted of PBMCs or T cells enriched from blood (not recorded which). The receptors come from a man in his fifties in a cohort exposed to, infected with or recovered from COVID-19 (not recorded which). Each CDR3 is given with its conserved first and last residue. The D gene is left open where the match is weak. Size values are once, few and many counts, or a class for expanded clones, and some rows have none.

NA,NA,TRBV5-1,TRBJ2-6,TGCGCCAGCGTGGCAGTCCCAGGCTCTGGGGCCAACGTCCTGACTTTC,CASVAVPGSGANVLTF
once,TRBD2,TRBV7-6,TRBJ2-3,TGTGCCAGCAGCTTATCGGCAGCGGGGGGAACAGATACGCAGTATTTT,CASSLSAAGGTDTQYF
NA,NA,TRBV9,TRBJ2-2,TGTGCCAGCAGCGTAGGCAGAGGGACCGGGGAGCTGTTTTTT,CASSVGRGTGELFF
NA,NA,TRBV11-2,TRBJ1-1,TGTGCCAGCTTAAAGGTCGAGCAGGGCACTGAAGCTTTCTTT,CASLKVEQGTEAFF
NA,TRBD2,TRBV11-2,TRBJ2-5,TGTGCCAGCAGCTTGACTAGCGGGGCCGCGGGGACCCAGTACTTC,CASSLTSGAAGTQYF
NA,NA,TRBV9,TRBJ2-1,TGTGCCAGCAGCTCTGAGGAGGGTCCCTACAATGAGCAGTTCTTC,CASSSEEGPYNEQFF
NA,TRBD1,TRBV11-2,TRBJ1-4,TGTGCCAGCAGCTACGGGACAGGGTCTAATGAAAAACTGTTTTTT,CASSYGTGSNEKLFF
NA,TRBD1,TRBV5-4,TRBJ1-3,TGTGCCAGCAGCACCGGACAGGGCCCCTCTGGAAACACCATATATTTT,CASSTGQGPSGNTIYF
NA,NA,TRBV30,TRBJ2-4,TGTGCCTGGAGTGTAAGAGGGTCCAACATTCAGTACTTC,CAWSVRGSNIQYF
NA,TRBD2,TRBV7-2,TRBJ2-3,TGTGCCAGCAGCTTACTAGCGGGGGGCACAGATACGCAGTATTTT,CASSLLAGGTDTQYF
NA,NA,TRBV2,TRBJ2-6,TGTGCCAGCAGGCAGGAAAGCTCTGGGGCCAACGTCCTGACTTTC,CASRQESSGANVLTF
NA,NA,TRBV10-1,TRBJ2-3,TGCGCCAGCAGTATATCAGATACGCAGTATTTT,CASSISDTQYF
NA,NA,TRBV5-1,TRBJ1-1,TGCGCCAGCAGCACACCACAGGGTGAAGCTTTCTTT,CASSTPQGEAFF
NA,NA,TRBV5-1,TRBJ2-2,TGCGCCAGCAGCCCAGGAGGCTTTAACATGAAGATGGAACCCGGGGAGCTGTTTTTT,CASSPGGFNMKMEPGELFF
once,TRBD2,TRBV18,TRBJ2-2,TGTGCCAGCCGCGGGGGGCCGGGAAACACCGGGGAGCTGTTTTTT,CASRGGPGNTGELFF
NA,NA,TRBV7-9,TRBJ2-7,TGTGCCAGCAGCCCCGGGAGCTTCTACGAGCAGTACTTC,CASSPGSFYEQYF
NA,NA,TRBV30,TRBJ1-1,TGTGCCCGGTCGAGGGCCACTGAAGCTTTCTTT,CARSRATEAFF
once,NA,TRBV7-3,TRBJ2-1,TGTGCCAGCAGCTTAACGGGAGACCCTTCTAATGAGCAGTTCTTC,CASSLTGDPSNEQFF
NA,TRBD1,TRBV5-4,TRBJ2-7,TGTGCCAGCAGCTTAGCCGGGACAGCTGCCTACGAGCAGTACTTC,CASSLAGTAAYEQYF
NA,TRBD2,TRBV9,TRBJ2-2,TGTGCCAGCAGCGTGACTAGCGGGAGTAACACCGGGGAGCTGTTTTTT,CASSVTSGSNTGELFF
NA,NA,TRBV28,TRBJ2-1,TGTGCCAGCAGTTTGTCTACAGGGCCAAGCTCCTACAATGAGCAGTTCTTC,CASSLSTGPSSYNEQFF
NA,NA,TRBV4-1,TRBJ2-1,TGCGCCAGCAGTCCTATTCCGAACAATGAGCAGTTCTTC,CASSPIPNNEQFF